The rows below give T cell receptor beta chains drawn from one sample of a study of blood T cell repertoires in COVID-19. Profiled with immunoSEQ multiplex PCR; TCRdb holds only in-frame clones, not every one. The sample shows about 160,000 clones, 85% of them seen only once. Input material: peripheral blood. These receptors were collected from a human donor with acute or convalescent COVID-19. The donor label of this sample is uncertain. The CDR3 runs from the conserved cysteine through the conserved F or W. Fields, in order: J gene, D gene, V gene, clone size, CDR3 DNA, CDR3 protein. D genes are given only for firm matches. Clone size is shown for a subset of rows, as once, few, many or a class of expanded clone.

TRBJ1-5 | . | TRBV19 | . | TGTGCCAGTAAGGGGGGGCTCCTGGGAGGACAGCCCCAGCATTTT | CASKGGLLGGQPQHF
TRBJ1-2 | . | TRBV4-3 | . | TGCGCCAGCAGCCAAGGGTACCTAAGGGGGATCCCTGATGGCTACACCTTC | CASSQGYLRGIPDGYTF
TRBJ1-2 | TRBD1 | TRBV7-2 | . | TGTGCCAGCAGCTTAGTTAGGGTACAGGGGAAGTATGGCTACACCTTC | CASSLVRVQGKYGYTF
TRBJ2-3 | TRBD2 | TRBV3-1/TRBV3-2 | once | TGTGCCAGCAGCCATGTAAGGACTAGCGGGGGGGCAGATACGCAGTATTTT | CASSHVRTSGGADTQYF
TRBJ1-2 | . | TRBV2 | . | TGTGCCAGCAGTGAAATGGGGGGGGACTATGGCTACACCTTC | CASSEMGGDYGYTF
TRBJ1-4 | TRBD1 | TRBV18 | . | TGTGCCAGCTCACCTAGGACAGGGCATAATGAAAAACTGTTTTTT | CASSPRTGHNEKLFF
TRBJ1-3 | . | TRBV7-9 | . | TGTGCCACCCAAGACGAGGGCAAAGGAAACACCATATATTTT | CATQDEGKGNTIYF
TRBJ2-1 | . | TRBV7-3 | . | TGTGCCAGCAGCGGGCCCGGGACAAGCCCTCGGAATGAGCAGTTCTTC | CASSGPGTSPRNEQFF
TRBJ1-2 | . | TRBV4-2 | . | TGTGCCAGCAGCCAAGATACTGAAAACAGACCCTACACCTTC | CASSQDTENRPYTF
TRBJ2-5 | TRBD2 | TRBV18 | . | TGTGCCAGCTCAACCAGCGGGGCCCAAGAGACCCAGTACTTC | CASSTSGAQETQYF
TRBJ2-3 | TRBD2 | TRBV15 | . | TGTGCCACCAGCAGACGGACTAGCGGGGGGGCAGATACGCAGTATTTT | CATSRRTSGGADTQYF
TRBJ1-1 | TRBD1 | TRBV7-2 | . | TGTGCCAGCAGCACTAGACAGGGGGCAGGAACTGAAGCTTTCTTT | CASSTRQGAGTEAFF
TRBJ2-2 | . | TRBV18 | once | TGTGCCAGCTCACTAGCCACCTTAGCCACCGGGGAGCTGTTTTTT | CASSLATLATGELFF
TRBJ2-1 | . | TRBV7-2 | . | TGTGCCAGCAGCTTAAGTGCCCGTAGTAATGAGCAGTTCTTC | CASSLSARSNEQFF
TRBJ1-1 | TRBD1 | TRBV19 | . | TGTGCCAGTAGCAAAACAGGGGCCGTTACGCCCGATGAAGCTTTCTTT | CASSKTGAVTPDEAFF
TRBJ2-5 | TRBD2 | TRBV11-3 | few | TGTGCCAGCAGCTTAGCTCTGAGCGGGGGGTACCAAGAGACCCAGTACTTC | CASSLALSGGYQETQYF
TRBJ1-5 | TRBD1 | TRBV18 | . | TGTGCCAGCTCACCAAAGGGGGCGGGAGGGAGCAATCAGCCCCAGCATTTT | CASSPKGAGGSNQPQHF
TRBJ1-2 | . | TRBV7-9 | once | TGTGCCAGCAGCAAAGCCCTGACAGAAAGCTATGGCTACACCTTC | CASSKALTESYGYTF
TRBJ2-1 | . | TRBV3-1/TRBV3-2 | . | TGTGCCAGCAGCCCAAGTCGAGGGCCCAACAATGAGCAGTTCTTC | CASSPSRGPNNEQFF
TRBJ2-1 | . | TRBV6-2/TRBV6-3 | . | TGTGCCAGCAGTTACACACTCGGGAGGGACAGCAGGAACAATGAGCAGTTCTTC | CASSYTLGRDSRNNEQFF
TRBJ2-1 | TRBD2 | TRBV4-2 | . | TGTGCCAGCAGCCAAGAAACGGGGGGTAGACGCACCAATGAGCAGTTCTTC | CASSQETGGRRTNEQFF
TRBJ1-2 | . | TRBV9 | . | TGTGCCAGCAGCGTAGGTTCCAGGGAAGGTAACTATGGCTACACCTTC | CASSVGSREGNYGYTF
TRBJ1-1 | . | TRBV6-5 | . | TGTGCCAGCAGACGCAGGGTGGGTCGGAACGAGGAAGCTTTCTTT | CASRRRVGRNEEAFF
TRBJ1-4 | . | TRBV2 | . | TGTGCCAGCATCTTCCAGGGTAGGGAGGGAGAAAAACTGTTTTTT | CASIFQGREGEKLFF